One sample yielded the 29 T cell receptor beta chains listed below, sequenced in a study of sequential checkpoint blockade in melanoma. Method: immunoSEQ multiplex PCR; TCRdb's copy keeps in-frame clones and lacks some. The data hold about 22,000 clones, with less than 75% observed a single time. The treatment: randomized to nivolumab then ipilimumab (arm A) or the reverse (arm B). Sequenced material: CD8+ T cells sorted from blood (inferred from file names), taken from a patient given nivolumab and ipilimumab in sequence. The receptors stem from a human donor with melanoma.

This chain links TRBV4-3 with TRBJ1-1; D gene ambiguous. This CDR3 has 20 amino acids. V was clipped by 1 base and J by 1 base, with 25 bases between them. Germline-derived CDR1 and CDR2 are LGHNA and YSLEER. CDR3: CASSQVSPERNNLRNTEAFF. In DNA, the CDR3 is TGCGCCAGCAGCCAAGTAAGTCCAGAGCGAAATAACTTAAGGAACACTGAAGCTTTCTTT.

The CDR3 is CASSDSYSTEAFF. The CDR3 coding sequence is TGTGCCAGCAGCGACTCATACAGTACTGAAGCTTTCTTT. This chain connects TRBV9 to TRBJ1-1, with D unclear. CDR1 is SGDLS and CDR2 is YYNGEE in the germline V gene. The CDR3 totals 13 residues. Trimming stripped 3 bases from V and 5 bases from J, with 11 bases between.

The chain employs TRBV4-1 and TRBJ2-5; 9 bases fit TRBD2. The CDR3 consists of 17 residues. CDR1 is MGHRA and CDR2 is YSYEKL in the germline V gene. The V gene end was trimmed by 0 bases and the J gene end by 2 bases; junction bases not matched to a gene: 7. The CDR3 DNA reads as TGCGCCAGCAGCCAAGATGAGCTAGCGGGGTTACAAGAGACCCAGTACTTC. As protein: CASSQDELAGLQETQYF.

The chain has TRBV2 and TRBJ1-4; a weak D match, TRBD1 (5 bases). The CDR3 has 13 residues. In germline, CDR1 is SNHLY, CDR2 FYNNEI. The V end lost 8 bases, the J end lost 5 bases, and 12 bases lay between the germline ends. The chain's CDR3 is CASVPRTNEKLFF. In DNA, the CDR3 is TGTGCCAGCGTACCCAGGACAAATGAAAAACTGTTTTTT.

This clone is large (0.1 to 1%) in the sample. V gene TRBV19 combines with J gene TRBJ1-4; D may be TRBD1 (5 bases). This CDR3 is 15 amino acids long. Germline values: CDR1 LNHDA, CDR2 SQIVND (reference sequence). Trimming cost V 7 bases and J 5 bases, with 17 bases left between them. CDR3 sequence reads: CASKPGLNSNEKLFF. CDR3 coding DNA: TGTGCCAGTAAACCGGGACTAAATTCCAATGAAAAACTGTTTTTT.

The V and J genes are TRBV10-2 and TRBJ2-1; D call uncertain. With 0 bases removed from V and 16 bases from J, the gap between germline ends came to 13 bases. Germline V gives CDR1 WSHSY, CDR2 SAAADI. This CDR3 comprises 12 residues. This CDR3 is CASSESKLPFFF. The CDR3 region has the DNA TGCGCCAGCAGTGAGTCGAAGCTACCCTTTTTCTTC.

The chain recombines TRBV6-1 with TRBJ2-5; 7 bases align to TRBD1. The tail of the sequence fits TRBJ2-7 better, so the J call may be wrong. CDR1 is MNHNS and CDR2 is SASEGT in the germline V gene. This CDR3 contains 13 residues. CDR3 sequence: CASTRTGIYEQYF. The CDR3, as DNA: TGTGCCAGCACGAGGACAGGAATCTACGAGCAGTACTTC.

The J gene is TRBJ2-2, the V gene TRBV9; TRBD1 matches 11 bases. CDR3 length equals 16 residues. Trimming cost V 0 bases and J 7 bases; bases outside gene matches: 5. Germline V lookup: CDR1 SGDLS, CDR2 YYNGEE. CDR3 protein: CASSVEGTGGGGELFF. The CDR3, as DNA: TGTGCCAGCAGCGTAGAAGGGACAGGGGGGGGCGGGGAGCTGTTTTTT.

The chain links TRBV18 to TRBJ2-1; the match to TRBD1 covers 10 bases. V lost 2 bases to trimming and J lost 3 bases; unmatched junction nucleotides: 1. CDR3 length: 15 residues. Germline V CDR1 and CDR2: KGHSH, LQKENI. As DNA, the CDR3 is TGTGCCAGCTCACCAGGGACAGGGGTCTACAATGAGCAGTTCTTC. The encoded protein is CASSPGTGVYNEQFF.

The chain couples TRBV27 to TRBJ2-7; D possibly corresponds to TRBD2 (6 bases). Germline V gene lookup returns CDR1 MNHEY and CDR2 SMNVEV (reference sequence). This CDR3 has 15 amino acids. Between the trimmed V and J ends, which lost 3 bases and 3 bases, there was a span of 15 bases. The CDR3 DNA reads as TGTGCCAGCAGTTTTTCTGGAGGGGCCAGCTACGAGCAGTACTTC. Protein: CASSFSGGASYEQYF.

The V and J genes are TRBV19 and TRBJ2-5; 10 bases line up with TRBD2. The CDR3 length is 15 residues. V shed 4 bases and J 3 bases; nucleotides not matched to a gene: 5. From germline, CDR1 is LNHDA and CDR2 SQIVND (reference sequence). The chain's CDR3 is CASSNPLAGEETQYF. Here the CDR3 DNA reads TGTGCCAGTAGTAATCCTCTAGCGGGGGAAGAGACCCAGTACTTC.

The chain is built from TRBV11-2 and TRBJ1-1, with no clear D. The CDR3 runs 12 residues. Between the trimmed V and J ends, which lost 4 bases and 6 bases, there was a span of 9 bases. Looked up from germline, CDR1 is SGHAT and CDR2 is FQNNGV. The CDR3 coding sequence is TGTGCCAGCAGCTCACTCGGGTCTGAAGCTTTCTTT. It is translated as CASSSLGSEAFF. The complete variable domain, with remaining parts taken from reference TRBV11-2 and TRBJ1-1, reads EAGVAQSPRYKIIEKRQSVAFWCNPISGHATLYWYQQILGQGPKLLIQFQNNGVVDDSQLPKDRFSAERLKGVDSTLKIQPAKLEDSAVYLCASSSLGSEAFFGQGTRLTVV.

The chain links TRBV4-3 to TRBJ1-1; D may be TRBD1 (6 bases). With 4 bases removed from V and 0 bases from J, the gap between germline ends came to 15 bases. The CDR3 extends over 16 amino acids. The germline gives CDR1 LGHNA, CDR2 YSLEER. As DNA, the CDR3 is TGCGCCAGCAGCCCCAGAGGGGGGGGCATGAACACTGAAGCTTTCTTT. It yields the protein CASSPRGGGMNTEAFF.

V is TRBV7-8 and J is TRBJ2-3; D possibly corresponds to TRBD2 (6 bases). This CDR3 spans 15 amino acids. V lost 5 bases and J 2 bases, leaving 14 bases between the germline ends. From germline, CDR1 is SGHVS and CDR2 FQNEAQ. DNA of the CDR3: TGTGCCAGCAGCCCTTTTGGGGGGTCCACAGATACGCAGTATTTT. Protein product: CASSPFGGSTDTQYF.

The chain links TRBV19 to TRBJ2-1; D is perhaps TRBD2 (6 bases). The CDR3 length is 13 residues. V lost 9 bases and J 5 bases, leaving 14 bases between the germline ends. Germline CDR1 is LNHDA and CDR2 is SQIVND (reference sequence). The CDR3: CASRRGGDNEQFF. The CDR3 DNA reads as TGTGCCAGCCGGCGTGGCGGGGACAATGAGCAGTTCTTC.

This sequence joins TRBV18 and TRBJ1-1; D not certain. Trimming shortened V by 1 base and J by 0 bases, and 9 bases separated the two germline ends. The germline V gene has CDR1 KGHSH and CDR2 LQKENI. This CDR3 is built from 15 residues. In DNA form, the CDR3 reads TGTGCCAGCTCACCACGGGCAGCCATGAACACTGAAGCTTTCTTT. Its protein product is CASSPRAAMNTEAFF.

The chain has TRBV5-4 and TRBJ2-7; a possible D gene is TRBD2 (5 bases). CDR1 and CDR2 (germline): SGHNT, YYREEE (reference sequence). This CDR3 is 14 amino acids long. Trimming cost V 0 bases and J 0 bases, with 7 bases left between them. This chain's CDR3 is CASSLAGSSYEQYF. The CDR3 nucleotides are TGTGCCAGCAGCTTGGCTGGGAGCTCCTACGAGCAGTACTTC.

The rearrangement links TRBV27 to TRBJ2-1, with D possibly matching TRBD1 (5 bases). V was cut by 6 bases and J by 3 bases, with 6 bases left in between. This CDR3 spans 12 amino acids. From germline, CDR1 is MNHEY and CDR2 SMNVEV (reference sequence). The CDR3 is CASSQGYNEQFF. CDR3 DNA: TGTGCCAGCAGCCAGGGCTACAATGAGCAGTTCTTC.

This chain uses TRBV15 with TRBJ2-3; D gene uncertain. The CDR3 is 14 residues long. Germline CDR1 LNHNV, CDR2 YYDKDF (reference sequence). Trimming stripped 0 bases from V and 6 bases from J, with 10 bases between. CDR3 region: CATSRDLSEDTQYF. CDR3 nucleotide sequence: TGTGCCACCAGCAGAGACCTCTCTGAGGATACGCAGTATTTT.

This clone was observed a few times. The chain links TRBV7-9 to TRBJ2-6; D might be TRBD2 (6 bases). V gave up 2 bases and J gave up 11 bases, with 7 bases separating them. This CDR3 has 12 residues. CDR1 SEHNR and CDR2 FQNEAQ come from the germline V gene (reference sequence). CDR3 sequence (DNA): TGTGCCAGCAGCTTATCGGGAGACGTCCTGACTTTC. As protein: CASSLSGDVLTF.

The chain joins TRBV27 to TRBJ2-1; 9 nucleotides line up with TRBD2. This CDR3 is 17 amino acids long. The germline V gene has CDR1 MNHEY and CDR2 SMNVEV (reference sequence). V shed 1 base and J 7 bases; nucleotides not matched to a gene: 11. The chain's CDR3 is CASSLWGRAGGVNEQFF. CDR3 DNA: TGTGCCAGCAGTTTATGGGGACGGGCGGGGGGGGTAAATGAGCAGTTCTTC.

The chain is built from TRBV28 and TRBJ1-5; perhaps TRBD1 as D (6 bases). Germline assignment: CDR1 MDHEN and CDR2 SYDVKM. The CDR3 has 16 amino acids. Deletions cut 2 bases from V and 9 bases from J, with 20 bases between. This CDR3 is CASSLETPGVSRPQHF. CDR3 nucleotides: TGTGCCAGCAGTTTAGAGACACCAGGGGTTTCGCGGCCCCAGCATTTT.

The chain couples TRBV29-1 to TRBJ1-1, with D possibly TRBD1 on 6 matching bases. V dropped 7 bases and J dropped 3 bases, with 15 bases sitting between them. CDR1 and CDR2 from the germline V gene are SQVTM and ANQGSEA. This CDR3 contains 13 residues. CDR3 residues: CSEGGAGHTEAFF. CDR3 in DNA: TGCAGCGAGGGGGGGGCTGGGCACACTGAAGCTTTCTTT.

The chain combines TRBV28 with TRBJ2-1, with a tentative D call TRBD1 (6 bases). The germline V gene encodes CDR1 MDHEN and CDR2 SYDVKM. This CDR3 is 16 amino acids long. Trimming removed 5 bases from V and 5 bases from J, with 19 bases in between. CDR3 amino acids: CASSPIRGVGNNEQFF. The CDR3 nucleotides are TGTGCCAGCAGTCCAATCAGGGGCGTAGGGAACAATGAGCAGTTCTTC.

This chain connects TRBV7-8 to TRBJ2-5; a weak D match, TRBD2 (5 bases). V lost 5 bases and J 1 base, leaving 14 bases between the germline ends. This CDR3 has 15 amino acids. From germline, CDR1 is SGHVS and CDR2 FQNEAQ. This CDR3 is CASSTDPGVQETQYF. The DNA of the CDR3 is TGTGCCAGCAGCACGGACCCCGGGGTCCAAGAGACCCAGTACTTC.

J is TRBJ2-7 and V is TRBV6-1; D perhaps matches TRBD1 (6 bases). Per the germline V gene, CDR1 is MNHNS and CDR2 is SASEGT. The CDR3 is made up of 15 amino acids. Deletions cut 2 bases from V and 3 bases from J, with 14 bases between. The CDR3 region has the DNA TGTGCCAGCAGTGAACCACCAGTACAGGGCTACGAGCAGTACTTC. Amino acids: CASSEPPVQGYEQYF.

The V and J genes are TRBV11-2 and TRBJ1-2; perhaps TRBD1 as D (5 bases). The CDR3 is 13 amino acids. Per the germline V gene, CDR1 is SGHAT and CDR2 is FQNNGV. The ends were cut back, 3 bases at V and 8 bases at J, with 13 bases in the middle. The chain's CDR3 is CASSFSQGGGYTF. In DNA form, the CDR3 reads TGTGCCAGCAGCTTCTCGCAGGGAGGCGGCTACACCTTC.

This clone was recorded only once. The CDR3, as DNA: TGTGCCAGCACTTTTCGTGCCGGGGGACGCTCTGGAAACACCATATATTTT. This codes for CASTFRAGGRSGNTIYF. The chain has TRBV5-3 and TRBJ1-3; possibly TRBD1 for D (5 bases). TRBV5-3 falls under the ORF class, with uncertain function. The CDR3 length is 17 residues. V was clipped by 8 bases and J by 0 bases, with 21 bases between them.

There are a few counts of this clone. The chain is built from TRBV27 and TRBJ2-3, with 11 bases that match TRBD2. CDR3 length equals 15 residues. The V and J ends lost 5 bases and 6 bases, in that order; junction bases with no gene match: 7. CDR1 is MNHEY and CDR2 is SMNVEV in the germline V gene (reference sequence). The DNA for the CDR3 is TGTGCCAGCAGTCCCGCTAGCGGGGGGCCTGATACGCAGTATTTT. This sequence encodes CASSPASGGPDTQYF.